Listed here is a single TCR beta chain. Both 60 Vbeta primers and 13 Jbeta primers went into the PCR. Method: immunoSEQ multiplex PCR; TCRdb's copy keeps in-frame clones and lacks some. Among 150,000 or so clones listed, approximately 80% were seen once. This sample is drawn from a study of cytomegalovirus exposure and HLA in healthy donors. The CDR3 has 14 amino acids. V was clipped by 4 bases and J by 5 bases; unmatched bases: 6. Germline lookup yields CDR1 LNHDA and CDR2 SQIVND (reference sequence). This receptor was obtained from a male donor in good health and CMV-seronegative. This chain connects TRBV19 to TRBJ2-5; TRBD1 matches at 8 bases. Sequencing used PBMCs. CDR3 sequence reads: CASSTWTGKETQYF. The CDR3 DNA reads as TGTGCCAGTAGTACATGGACAGGGAAGGAGACCCAGTACTTC.